The source of this TCR beta chain is a study of post-analysis software for immune sequencing data. The CDR3 adds up to 23 amino acids, both ends counted. From germline, CDR1 is SGHAT and CDR2 FQNNGV. Researchers reported that TCR beta cDNA libraries carried unique molecular identifiers. Each CDR3 protein is one row after TCRdb ran MiXCR on the PCR reads. The table has around 770,000 distinct CDR3 sequences, about half seen once. Regarding the study as a whole: Patients carried roughly 5 TRBV segments more frequently than controls did, and TRBV5-6, TRBV5-1 and TRBV20-1 were among them.

Turning to this clonotype: What it recognizes is unknown. The DNA is left out, because the CDR3 cannot be placed on it with certainty; the CDR3 is given as TCRdb lists it.

The chain combines TRBV11-2 with TRBJ1-1. This TCR came from a girl between 10 and 17 years old with multiple sclerosis. The material sequenced was blood. CDR3 protein: CASSLDPTGDGYTFGSGTTEAFF.